The 9 T cell receptor beta chains below were found in one sample sequenced in a study of blood T cell repertoires in COVID-19. The protocol was immunoSEQ multiplex PCR, while the TCRdb copy is restricted to in-frame clones and leaves out a portion. This table has roughly 150,000 clones, less than 90% appearing once. What was sequenced was peripheral blood. These receptors were collected from a woman aged 70 to 79 with acute or convalescent COVID-19.

V gene TRBV7-2 combines with J gene TRBJ2-7; TRBD1 aligns across 7 bases. CDR3 length: 14 amino acids. The V gene's germline CDR1 is SGHTA and CDR2 FQGNSA. Trimming at V came to 4 bases and at J to 3 bases, leaving 6 bases not matched to a gene. The CDR3 spells CASSSATGSYEQYF. The CDR3 coding sequence is TGTGCCAGCAGCTCGGCGACAGGGAGCTACGAGCAGTACTTC.

As to this clone: A read error may account for a junction end that differs from germline. J is TRBJ2-4 and V is TRBV5-1, with TRBD1 matching over 7 bases. There are 12 residues in the CDR3. The germline V gene encodes CDR1 SGHRS and CDR2 YFSETQ. The CDR3 reads CASSTPQGNPEF. The CDR3 DNA follows: TGCGCCAGCAGCACGCCACAGGGGAACCCTGAGTTC.

This chain joins TRBV20-1 and TRBJ1-6, with TRBD1 matching 7 bases. Losses at the gene ends were 3 bases for V and 8 bases for J; bases not matched to a gene: 7. This CDR3 is 14 amino acids long. Germline CDR1 DFQATT, CDR2 SNEGSKA (reference sequence). Here the CDR3 reads CSASRQGGDSPLHF. Here the CDR3 DNA reads TGCAGTGCTAGTCGGCAGGGGGGTGATTCACCCCTCCACTTT.

The CDR3 DNA is TGTGCCAGCAGCCTTAGGACATCAGGCCCCTATGGCTACACCTTC. This translates into CASSLRTSGPYGYTF. This chain uses TRBV5-4 with TRBJ1-2; the D gene is possibly TRBD1 (5 bases). The CDR3 runs to 15 residues. CDR1 and CDR2 (germline): SGHNT, YYREEE (reference sequence). Trimming cost V 4 bases and J 4 bases, with 17 bases left between them.

This clone was observed once. This sequence joins TRBV6-2 or TRBV6-3 and TRBJ2-1; D may match TRBD1 or TRBD2 (5 bases each). CDR1 and CDR2 from the germline V gene are MNHEY and SVGEGT. The CDR3 extends over 14 amino acids. Trimming removed 10 bases at V and 4 bases at J, with 17 bases between. DNA for the CDR3: TGTGCCACCAACCCGGGGCTTTCTTACAATGAGCAGTTCTTC. Translated, it gives CATNPGLSYNEQFF.

The chain employs TRBV9 and TRBJ1-4, with 9 bases identical to TRBD1. The germline V gene encodes CDR1 SGDLS and CDR2 YYNGEE. V was pared by 7 bases and J by 17 bases, with 6 bases of the junction left unmatched. The CDR3 covers 10 residues. The CDR3 loop reads CASERQGVFF. In DNA form, the CDR3 reads TGTGCCAGCGAGAGACAGGGGGTCTTTTTT.

The rearrangement uses TRBV4-3 and TRBJ2-3, with TRBD2 matching 15 bases. The V gene end was trimmed by 1 base and the J gene end by 2 bases; junction bases not matched to a gene: 4. Germline V CDR1 and CDR2: LGHNA, YSLEER. The CDR3 has 18 amino acids. The DNA for the CDR3 is TGCGCCAGCAGCCAAGCCCGGACTAGCGGGGGGGCCACAGATACGCAGTATTTT. It encodes CASSQARTSGGATDTQYF.

The J gene is TRBJ1-1, the V gene TRBV5-1, with 9 bases matching TRBD1. Germline CDR1 is SGHRS and CDR2 is YFSETQ. This CDR3 has 15 residues. Germline trimming cut 3 bases from V and 5 bases from J; bases unmatched to any gene: 8. CDR3 protein: CASSSAGTGRTEAFF. CDR3 DNA: TGCGCCAGCAGCTCGGCGGGGACAGGGAGAACTGAAGCTTTCTTT. Variable domain in full (rest from reference TRBV5-1 and TRBJ1-1): KAGVTQTPRYLIKTRGQQVTLSCSPISGHRSVSWYQQTPGQGLQFLFEYFSETQRNKGNFPGRFSGRQFSNSRSEMNVSTLELGDSALYLCASSSAGTGRTEAFFGQGTRLTVV.

Here the CDR3 DNA reads TGTGCCAGCAGTTTTGCCCTAGGAAACACCATATATTTT. Its protein is CASSFALGNTIYF. The chain couples TRBV12-3 or TRBV12-4 to TRBJ1-3; D is unresolved. This CDR3 contains 13 residues. V lost 3 bases, J lost 4 bases, and 7 bases lay in between.